This paragraph reports one T cell receptor beta chain. What it binds is not known. Researchers ran the PCR with 60 Vbeta and 13 Jbeta primers. Some clones are missing from TCRdb's copy, which holds only in-frame ones; the method was immunoSEQ multiplex PCR. The sample contains 150,000 to 200,000 clones, around four fifths of which appear only once. These data are taken from a study of cytomegalovirus exposure and HLA in healthy donors. Study-wide results and caveats: Several of the most significant clusters appeared linked to common viral pathogens, based on a later analysis. Cytomegalovirus association was listed for 164 TCR beta chains.

V shed 5 bases, J shed 2 bases, and the junction held 5 bases outside the gene matches. The CDR3 has 14 amino acids. Germline-derived CDR1 and CDR2 are PRHDT and FYEKMQ (reference sequence). This sequence was found in a man younger than 35 in good health and CMV-seropositive. The gene calls are TRBV13 and TRBJ2-7, with TRBD1 identical over 8 bases. The sequencing input was PBMCs. This CDR3 is CASSPGQGPYEQYF. CDR3 bases: TGTGCCAGCAGCCCCGGACAGGGACCCTACGAGCAGTACTTC.